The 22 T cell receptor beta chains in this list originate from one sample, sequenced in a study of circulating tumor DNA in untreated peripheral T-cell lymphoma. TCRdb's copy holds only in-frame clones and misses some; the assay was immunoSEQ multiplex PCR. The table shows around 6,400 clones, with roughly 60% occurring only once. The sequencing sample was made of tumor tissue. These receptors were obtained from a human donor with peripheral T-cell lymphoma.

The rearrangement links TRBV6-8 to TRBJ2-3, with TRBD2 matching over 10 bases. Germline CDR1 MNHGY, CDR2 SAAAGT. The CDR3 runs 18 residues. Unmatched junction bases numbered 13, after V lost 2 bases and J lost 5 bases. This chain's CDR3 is CASSYLFLAGGLGDTQYF. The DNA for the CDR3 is TGTGCCAGCAGTTACCTTTTCTTAGCGGGGGGCTTGGGAGATACGCAGTATTTT.

CDR3 nucleotides: TGTGCCAGCCTATCGCACGGGACAGATGAAGCTTTCTTT. As protein: CASLSHGTDEAFF. This rearrangement joins TRBV10-3 to TRBJ1-1; TRBD1 matches at 7 bases. The CDR3 consists of 13 residues. Per the germline V gene, CDR1 is ENHRY and CDR2 is SYGVKD. With V trimmed by 10 bases and J by 7 bases, 12 bases remained unmatched.

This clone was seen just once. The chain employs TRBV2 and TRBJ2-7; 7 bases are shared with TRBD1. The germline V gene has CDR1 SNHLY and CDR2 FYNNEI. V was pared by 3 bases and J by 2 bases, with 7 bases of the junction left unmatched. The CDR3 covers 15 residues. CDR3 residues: CASSESQGEAYEQYF. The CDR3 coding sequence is TGTGCCAGCAGTGAGAGCCAGGGGGAAGCCTACGAGCAGTACTTC.

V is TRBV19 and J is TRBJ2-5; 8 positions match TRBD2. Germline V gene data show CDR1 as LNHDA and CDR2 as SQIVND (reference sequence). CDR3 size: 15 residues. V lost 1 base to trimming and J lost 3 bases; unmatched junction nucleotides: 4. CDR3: CASSIVGAGEETQYF. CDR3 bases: TGTGCCAGTAGTATAGTTGGAGCGGGGGAAGAGACCCAGTACTTC.

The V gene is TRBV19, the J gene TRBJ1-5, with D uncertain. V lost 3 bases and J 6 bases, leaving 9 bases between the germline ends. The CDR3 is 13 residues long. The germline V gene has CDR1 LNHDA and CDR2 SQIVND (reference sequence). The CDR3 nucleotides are TGTGCCAGTAGTATTTCCCGGAGTCAGCCCCAGCATTTT. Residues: CASSISRSQPQHF.

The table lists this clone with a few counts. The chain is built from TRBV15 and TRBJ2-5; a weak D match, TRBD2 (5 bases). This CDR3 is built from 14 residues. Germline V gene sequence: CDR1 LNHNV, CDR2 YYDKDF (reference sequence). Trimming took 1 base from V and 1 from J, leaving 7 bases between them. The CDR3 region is CATSRVAGQETQYF. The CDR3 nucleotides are TGTGCCACCAGCAGAGTGGCGGGCCAAGAGACCCAGTACTTC.

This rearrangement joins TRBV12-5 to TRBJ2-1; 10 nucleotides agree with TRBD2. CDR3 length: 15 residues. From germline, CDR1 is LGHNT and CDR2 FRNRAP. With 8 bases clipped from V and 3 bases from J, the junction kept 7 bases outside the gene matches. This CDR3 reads CASQALAGIYNEQFF. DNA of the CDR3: TGTGCTAGTCAGGCACTAGCGGGAATCTACAATGAGCAGTTCTTC. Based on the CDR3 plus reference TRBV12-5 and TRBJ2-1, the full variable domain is DARVTQTPRHKVTEMGQEVTMRCQPILGHNTVFWYRQTMMQGLELLAYFRNRAPLDDSGMPKDRFSAEMPDATLATLKIQPSEPRDSAVYFCASQALAGIYNEQFFGPGTRLTVL.

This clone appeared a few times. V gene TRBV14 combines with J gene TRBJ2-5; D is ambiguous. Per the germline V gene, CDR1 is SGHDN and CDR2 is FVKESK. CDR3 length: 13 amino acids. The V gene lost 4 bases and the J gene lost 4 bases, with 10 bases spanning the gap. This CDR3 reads CASSRTTGETQYF. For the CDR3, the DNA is TGTGCCAGCAGCCGTACGACTGGAGAGACCCAGTACTTC.

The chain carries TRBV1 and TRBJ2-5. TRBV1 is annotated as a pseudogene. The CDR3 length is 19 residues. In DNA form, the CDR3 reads TGCACCAGCAGCCAAGATGAGAATGTGTTAGGCGTGCCGCAAGAGACCCAGTACTTC. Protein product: CTSSQDENVLGVPQETQYF.

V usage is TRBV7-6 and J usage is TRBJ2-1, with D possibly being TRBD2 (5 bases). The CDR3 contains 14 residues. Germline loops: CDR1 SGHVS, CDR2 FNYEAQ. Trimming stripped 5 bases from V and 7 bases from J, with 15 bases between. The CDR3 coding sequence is TGTGCCAGCAGCCCAACGGCCCGCGGGAATGAGCAGTTCTTC. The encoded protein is CASSPTARGNEQFF.

The CDR3 region is CASGTRDRDEKLFF. CDR3 coding DNA: TGTGCCAGCGGAACCCGGGACAGGGATGAAAAACTGTTTTTT. The chain employs TRBV6-8 and TRBJ1-4, with 9 nucleotides matching TRBD1. This CDR3 has 14 residues. CDR1 is MNHGY, CDR2 SAAAGT, per germline. The V gene end was trimmed by 8 bases and the J gene end by 6 bases; junction bases not matched to a gene: 7.

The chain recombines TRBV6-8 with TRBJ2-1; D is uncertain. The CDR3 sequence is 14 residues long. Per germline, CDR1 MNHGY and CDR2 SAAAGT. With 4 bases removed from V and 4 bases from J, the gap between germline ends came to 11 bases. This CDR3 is CASSLSWDYNEQFF. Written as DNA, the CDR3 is TGTGCCAGCAGTTTATCGTGGGATTACAATGAGCAGTTCTTC.

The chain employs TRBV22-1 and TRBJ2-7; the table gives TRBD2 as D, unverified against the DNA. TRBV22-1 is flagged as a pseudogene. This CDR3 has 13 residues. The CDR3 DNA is TGTGCCAGCAGTCCTCTATCTAGACGCGAGCAGTACTTC. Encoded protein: CASSPLSRREQYF.

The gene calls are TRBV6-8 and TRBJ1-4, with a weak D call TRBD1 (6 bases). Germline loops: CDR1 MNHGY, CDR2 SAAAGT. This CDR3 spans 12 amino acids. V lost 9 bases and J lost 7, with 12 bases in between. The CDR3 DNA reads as TGTGCCAGTCAGGGGATTAGTGAAAAACTGTTTTTT. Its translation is CASQGISEKLFF.

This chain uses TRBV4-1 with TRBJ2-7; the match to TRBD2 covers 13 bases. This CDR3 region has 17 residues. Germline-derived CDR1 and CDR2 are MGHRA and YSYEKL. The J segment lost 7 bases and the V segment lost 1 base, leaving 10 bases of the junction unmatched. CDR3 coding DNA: TGCGCCAGCAGCCAAGGCGGACTAGCGGGAGTAATGTCTGAGCAGTACTTC. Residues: CASSQGGLAGVMSEQYF.

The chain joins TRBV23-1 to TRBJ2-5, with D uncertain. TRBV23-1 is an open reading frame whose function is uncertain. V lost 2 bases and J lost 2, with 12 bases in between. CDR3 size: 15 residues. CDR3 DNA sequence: TGCGCCAGCAGTCAAACCACTCTCAAGCAAGAGACCCAGTACTTC. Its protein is CASSQTTLKQETQYF.

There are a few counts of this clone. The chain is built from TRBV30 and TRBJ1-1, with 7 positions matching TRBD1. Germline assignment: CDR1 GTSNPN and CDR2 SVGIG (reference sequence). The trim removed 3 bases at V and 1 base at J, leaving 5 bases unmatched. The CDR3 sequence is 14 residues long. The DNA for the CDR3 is TGTGCCTGGAGCGACGGGACAGCGAACACTGAAGCTTTCTTT. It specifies CAWSDGTANTEAFF.

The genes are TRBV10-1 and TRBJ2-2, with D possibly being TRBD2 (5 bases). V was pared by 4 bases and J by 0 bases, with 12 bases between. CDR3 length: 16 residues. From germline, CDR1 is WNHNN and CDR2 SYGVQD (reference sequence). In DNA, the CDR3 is TGCGCCAGCAGTGTATGGCAACTAGCGAACACCGGGGAGCTGTTTTTT. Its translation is CASSVWQLANTGELFF.

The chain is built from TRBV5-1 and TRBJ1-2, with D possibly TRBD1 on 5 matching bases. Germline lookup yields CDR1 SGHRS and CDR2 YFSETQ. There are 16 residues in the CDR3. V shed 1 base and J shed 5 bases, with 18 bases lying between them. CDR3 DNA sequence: TGCGCCAGCAGCTTGTCCAGGGCCCTACCCCCTTATGGCTACACCTTC. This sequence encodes CASSLSRALPPYGYTF.

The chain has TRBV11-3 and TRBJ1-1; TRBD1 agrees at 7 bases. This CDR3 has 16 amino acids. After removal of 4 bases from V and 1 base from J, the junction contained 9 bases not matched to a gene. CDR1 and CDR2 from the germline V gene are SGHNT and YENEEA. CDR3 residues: CASSSPSTGRNTEAFF. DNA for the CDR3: TGTGCCAGCAGCTCTCCCTCGACAGGGCGGAACACTGAAGCTTTCTTT.

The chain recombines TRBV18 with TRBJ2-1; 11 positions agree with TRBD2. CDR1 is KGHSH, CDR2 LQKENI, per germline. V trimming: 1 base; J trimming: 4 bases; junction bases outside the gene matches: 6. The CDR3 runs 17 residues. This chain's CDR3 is CASSPLLLAGGYNEQFF. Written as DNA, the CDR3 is TGTGCCAGCTCACCACTCCTTCTAGCGGGGGGTTACAATGAGCAGTTCTTC. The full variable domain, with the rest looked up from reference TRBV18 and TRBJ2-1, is NAGVMQNPRHLVRRRGQEARLRCSPMKGHSHVYWYRQLPEEGLKFMVYLQKENIIDESGMPKERFSAEFPKEGPSILRIQQVVRGDSAAYFCASSPLLLAGGYNEQFFGPGTRLTVL.

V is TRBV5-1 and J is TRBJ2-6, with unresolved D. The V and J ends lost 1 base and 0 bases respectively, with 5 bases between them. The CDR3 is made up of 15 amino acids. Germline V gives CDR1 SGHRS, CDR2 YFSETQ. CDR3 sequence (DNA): TGCGCCAGCAGCTTGCCCGGCTCTGGGGCCAACGTCCTGACTTTC. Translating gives CASSLPGSGANVLTF. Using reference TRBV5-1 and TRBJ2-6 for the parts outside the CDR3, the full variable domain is KAGVTQTPRYLIKTRGQQVTLSCSPISGHRSVSWYQQTPGQGLQFLFEYFSETQRNKGNFPGRFSGRQFSNSRSEMNVSTLELGDSALYLCASSLPGSGANVLTFGAGSRLTVL.